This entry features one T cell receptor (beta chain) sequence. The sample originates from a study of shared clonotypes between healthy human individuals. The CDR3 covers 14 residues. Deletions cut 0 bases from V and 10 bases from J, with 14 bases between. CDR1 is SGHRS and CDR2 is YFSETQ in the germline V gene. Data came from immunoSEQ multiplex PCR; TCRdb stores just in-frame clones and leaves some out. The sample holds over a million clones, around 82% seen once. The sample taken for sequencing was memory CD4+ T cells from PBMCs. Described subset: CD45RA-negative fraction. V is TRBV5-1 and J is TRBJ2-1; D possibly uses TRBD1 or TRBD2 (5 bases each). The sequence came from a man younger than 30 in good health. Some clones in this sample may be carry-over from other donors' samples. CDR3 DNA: TGCGCCAGCAGCTTGGTGGACGGGGCAAGCGAGCAGTTCTTC. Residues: CASSLVDGASEQFF.